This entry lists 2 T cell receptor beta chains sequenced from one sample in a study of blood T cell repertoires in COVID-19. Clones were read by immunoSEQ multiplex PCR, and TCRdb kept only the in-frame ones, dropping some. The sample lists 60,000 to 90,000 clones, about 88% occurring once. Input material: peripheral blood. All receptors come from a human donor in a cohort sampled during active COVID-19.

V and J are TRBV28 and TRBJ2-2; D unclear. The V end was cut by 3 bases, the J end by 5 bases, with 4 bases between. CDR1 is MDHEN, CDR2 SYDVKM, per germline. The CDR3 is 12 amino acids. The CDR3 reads CASSFYTGELFF. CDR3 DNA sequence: TGTGCCAGCAGTTTCTATACCGGGGAGCTGTTTTTT.

The CDR3 spells CASSGQVIGEQFF. The DNA for the CDR3 is TGTGCCAGCAGTGGACAAGTAATAGGTGAGCAGTTCTTC. The rearrangement uses TRBV12-3 or TRBV12-4 and TRBJ2-1, with D tentatively TRBD1 (5 bases). The ends were cut back, 5 bases at V and 9 bases at J, with 14 bases in the middle. The CDR3 spans 13 residues.